This T cell receptor beta chain is drawn from a study of post-analysis software for immune sequencing data. At the level of the study: Clinical courses comprised relapsing-remitting, secondary progressive and progressive-relapsing multiple sclerosis.

Study observations and caveats: Roughly five TRBV segments were significantly more frequent in patients than in controls. TRBV5-6, TRBV5-1 and TRBV20-1 were among these segments. The F measure placed samples prepared in the same batch into strongly shared clusters. Versus controls, multiple sclerosis patients showed significantly lower diversity (normalized Chao1).

TCR beta cDNA libraries included unique molecular identifiers. With about 1 to 11 million T cells as the source, roughly 0.5 million cDNA molecules resulted. TCRdb recomputed calls from the PCR reads with MiXCR, one row per CDR3 protein. The repertoire has approximately 630,000 distinct CDR3 sequences, 59% of them found once; the top ten carry around 11%. Germline V gene lookup returns CDR1 DFQATT and CDR2 SNEGSKA (reference sequence). Trimming pared 0 bases from V and 7 bases from J, leaving 16 bases between. CDR3 size: 15 residues. Turning to this clonotype: Its antigen is as yet unknown.

Sample: blood. The chain carries TRBV20-1 and TRBJ1-5; D perhaps matches TRBD1 (5 bases). The TCR was taken from a girl aged 2 to 10 with multiple sclerosis. Written as DNA, the CDR3 is TGCAGTGCTAGAGATCCCCAGGGCCCAGAGCAGCCCCAGCATTTT. This sequence encodes CSARDPQGPEQPQHF.